The clone carrying this T cell receptor beta chain was found a few times. Enrolled during active infection, Seattle patients were then followed longitudinally. The data were obtained in a study of blood T cell repertoires in COVID-19. Study as a whole: Samples came from the United States, Italy and Spain, spanning acute and convalescent COVID-19. PBMCs, B-cell-depleted T cells, or T cells provided the cDNA or gDNA that made up the material.

CDR1 SGHAT and CDR2 FQNNGV come from the germline V gene. The CDR3 sequence is 13 residues long. Trimming shortened V by 4 bases and J by 4 bases, and 9 bases separated the two germline ends. Original methodology: How many nucleated cells were present was estimated from reference gene primer amplification. Assay used: immunoSEQ multiplex PCR; TCRdb lists only in-frame clones, some missing. The V and J calls and clone size were taken over from that table, and D and trimming were inferred from the DNA. The sample lists around 190,000 clones, approximately 91% occurring once. The gene calls are TRBV11-2 and TRBJ2-3; D gene uncertain. The clonotype originates from a middle-aged man with COVID-19, enrolled during active disease. Sequenced input: peripheral blood. The CDR3 nucleotides are TGTGCCAGCAGCTCTCGAATAGCAGATACGCAGTATTTT. It is translated as CASSSRIADTQYF.